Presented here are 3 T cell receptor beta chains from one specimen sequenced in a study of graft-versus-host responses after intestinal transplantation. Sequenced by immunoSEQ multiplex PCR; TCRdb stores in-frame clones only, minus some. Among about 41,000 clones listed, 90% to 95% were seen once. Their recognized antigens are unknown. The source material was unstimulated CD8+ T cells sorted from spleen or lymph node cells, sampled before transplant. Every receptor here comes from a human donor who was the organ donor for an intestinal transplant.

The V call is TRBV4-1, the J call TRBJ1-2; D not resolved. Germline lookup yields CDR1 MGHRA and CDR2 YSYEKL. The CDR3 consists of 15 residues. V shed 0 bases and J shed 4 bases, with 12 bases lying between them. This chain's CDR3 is CASSQEIPGVYGYTF. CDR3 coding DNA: TGCGCCAGCAGCCAAGAAATTCCAGGAGTCTATGGCTACACCTTC.

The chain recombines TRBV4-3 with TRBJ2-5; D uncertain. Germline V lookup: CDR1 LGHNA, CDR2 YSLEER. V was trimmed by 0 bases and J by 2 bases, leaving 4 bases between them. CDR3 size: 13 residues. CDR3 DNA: TGCGCCAGCAGCCAAGAGCGGCAAGAGACCCAGTACTTC. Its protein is CASSQERQETQYF.

The CDR3 loop reads CASSLRGGDGYTF. CDR3 nucleotide sequence: TGTGCCAGCAGCTTAAGGGGAGGGGATGGCTACACCTTC. The chain recombines TRBV7-9 with TRBJ1-2; possibly TRBD1 for D (5 bases). The CDR3 spans 13 residues. From germline, CDR1 is SEHNR and CDR2 FQNEAQ (reference sequence). The V gene lost 2 bases and the J gene lost 6 bases, with 10 bases spanning the gap.